The clone carrying this T cell receptor beta chain was seen more than once but under ten times. Participants were aged about 18 to 90 years, lived in over 20 US areas, and enrolled virtually. Cohort placement rested on clinical history that participants reported themselves. These data are taken from a study of blood T cell repertoires in COVID-19. Study context: Italy, Spain and the United States were the sources of the convalescent and acute COVID-19 samples.

As handled by the study authors: From reference gene primer amplification, estimates of nucleated cell counts were derived. Profiled with immunoSEQ multiplex PCR; TCRdb holds only in-frame clones, not every one. D and trimming come from the DNA, and the V and J calls and clone size come from that table. The top ten clones hold approximately 4.3% of a sample with approximately 260,000 clones, 84% of them seen once. The origin of this receptor is a man aged 25 to 40 with acute COVID-19. Sequencing was performed on PBMCs or T cells enriched from blood (not recorded which).

CDR3 nucleotides: TGTGCCAGCACAAATACCGGGACAGGGAGCCAAGGGGGCTACACCTTC. Translation gives CASTNTGTGSQGGYTF. The J gene is TRBJ1-2, the V gene TRBV27, with 9 positions matching TRBD1. With V trimmed by 7 bases and J by 8 bases, 17 bases remained unmatched. Looked up from germline, CDR1 is MNHEY and CDR2 is SMNVEV (reference sequence). The CDR3 length is 16 residues.